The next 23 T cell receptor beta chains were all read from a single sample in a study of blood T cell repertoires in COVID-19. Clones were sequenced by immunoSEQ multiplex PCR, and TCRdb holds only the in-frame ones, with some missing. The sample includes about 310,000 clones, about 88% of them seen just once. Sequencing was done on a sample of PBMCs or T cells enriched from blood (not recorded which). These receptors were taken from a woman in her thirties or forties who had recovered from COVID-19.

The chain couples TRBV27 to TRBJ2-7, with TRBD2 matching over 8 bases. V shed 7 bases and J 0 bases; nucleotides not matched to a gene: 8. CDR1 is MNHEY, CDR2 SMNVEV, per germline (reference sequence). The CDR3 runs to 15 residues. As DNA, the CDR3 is TGTGCCAGCACCAAGCGGGGGTTAGGCTCCTACGAGCAGTACTTC. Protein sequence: CASTKRGLGSYEQYF.

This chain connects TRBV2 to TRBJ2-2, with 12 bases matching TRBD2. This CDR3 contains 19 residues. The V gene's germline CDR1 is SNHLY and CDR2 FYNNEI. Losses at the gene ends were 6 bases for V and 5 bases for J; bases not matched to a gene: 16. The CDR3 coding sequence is TGTGCCAGCAGGGACCCCGGTCTAGCGGGAGGGCCTAATACCGGGGAGCTGTTTTTT. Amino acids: CASRDPGLAGGPNTGELFF.

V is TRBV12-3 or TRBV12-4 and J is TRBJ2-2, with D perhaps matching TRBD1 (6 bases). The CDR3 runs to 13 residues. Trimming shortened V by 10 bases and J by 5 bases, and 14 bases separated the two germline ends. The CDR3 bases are TGTGCCAACGGTAACAGGGTGACCGGGGAGCTGTTTTTT. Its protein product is CANGNRVTGELFF.

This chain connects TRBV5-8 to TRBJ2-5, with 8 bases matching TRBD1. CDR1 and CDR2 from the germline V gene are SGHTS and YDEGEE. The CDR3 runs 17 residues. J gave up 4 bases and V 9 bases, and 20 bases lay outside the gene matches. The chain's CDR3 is CATKRRALARGLETQYF. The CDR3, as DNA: TGTGCCACGAAACGTAGAGCTTTGGCCAGGGGGCTAGAGACCCAGTACTTC.

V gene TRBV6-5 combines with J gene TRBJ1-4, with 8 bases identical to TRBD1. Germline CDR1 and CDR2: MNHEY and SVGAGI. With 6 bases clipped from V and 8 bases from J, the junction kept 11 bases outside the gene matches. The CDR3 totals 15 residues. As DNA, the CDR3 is TGTGCCAGCAGACCGGACAGGGAAGTGTTCGAAAAACTGTTTTTT. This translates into CASRPDREVFEKLFF.

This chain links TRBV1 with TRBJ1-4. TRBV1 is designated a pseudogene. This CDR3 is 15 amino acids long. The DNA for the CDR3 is TGCACCAGCAGCCAAGATAACGGGAAAGGAGAAAAACTGTTTTTT. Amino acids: CTSSQDNGKGEKLFF.

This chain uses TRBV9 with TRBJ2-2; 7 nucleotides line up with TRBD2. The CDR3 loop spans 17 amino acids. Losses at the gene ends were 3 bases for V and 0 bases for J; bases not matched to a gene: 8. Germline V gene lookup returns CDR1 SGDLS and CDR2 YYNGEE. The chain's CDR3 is CASSGRLGGANTGELFF. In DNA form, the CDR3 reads TGTGCCAGCAGCGGTCGACTTGGGGGGGCGAACACCGGGGAGCTGTTTTTT. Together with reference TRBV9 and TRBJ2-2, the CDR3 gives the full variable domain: DSGVTQTPKHLITATGQRVTLRCSPRSGDLSVYWYQQSLDQGLQFLIQYYNGEERAKGNILERFSAQQFPDLHSELNLSSLELGDSALYFCASSGRLGGANTGELFFGEGSRLTVL.

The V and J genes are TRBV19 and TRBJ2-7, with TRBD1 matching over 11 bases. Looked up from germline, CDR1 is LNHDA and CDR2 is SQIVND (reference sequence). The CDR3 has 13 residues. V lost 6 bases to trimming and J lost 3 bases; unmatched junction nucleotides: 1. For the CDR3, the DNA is TGTGCCAGTAGGGGACAGGGGGTCTACGAGCAGTACTTC. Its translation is CASRGQGVYEQYF. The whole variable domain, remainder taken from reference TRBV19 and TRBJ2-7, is DGGITQSPKYLFRKEGQNVTLSCEQNLNHDAMYWYRQDPGQGLRLIYYSQIVNDFQKGDIAEGYSVSREKKESFPLTVTSAQKNPTAFYLCASRGQGVYEQYFGPGTRLTVT.

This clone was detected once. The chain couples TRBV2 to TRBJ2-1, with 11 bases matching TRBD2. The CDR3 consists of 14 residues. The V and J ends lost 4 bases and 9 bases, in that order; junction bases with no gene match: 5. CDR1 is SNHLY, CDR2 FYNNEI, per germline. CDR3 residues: CASSVGTSGFEQFF. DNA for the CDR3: TGTGCCAGCAGTGTAGGGACTAGCGGTTTTGAGCAGTTCTTC.

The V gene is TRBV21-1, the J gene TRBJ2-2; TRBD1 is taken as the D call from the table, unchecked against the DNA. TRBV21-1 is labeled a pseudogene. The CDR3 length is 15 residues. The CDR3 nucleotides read TGTGCCAGCAGCAACCTACAGGGGGACACCGGGGAGCTGTTTTTT. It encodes CASSNLQGDTGELFF.

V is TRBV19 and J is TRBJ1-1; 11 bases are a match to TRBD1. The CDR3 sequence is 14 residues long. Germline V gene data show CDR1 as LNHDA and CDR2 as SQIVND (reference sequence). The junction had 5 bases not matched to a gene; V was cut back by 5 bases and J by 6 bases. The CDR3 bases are TGTGCCAGTAGTTTGGGACAGGGGGGGGCTGAAGCTTTCTTT. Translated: CASSLGQGGAEAFF.

CDR3 sequence reads: CASSPSGAGAALDYEQYF. In DNA, the CDR3 is TGTGCCAGTAGTCCAAGTGGAGCGGGAGCGGCCCTCGATTACGAGCAGTACTTC. This chain uses TRBV19 with TRBJ2-7; TRBD2 matches 8 bases. V trimming: 5 bases; J trimming: 4 bases; junction bases outside the gene matches: 19. The germline V gene has CDR1 LNHDA and CDR2 SQIVND (reference sequence). The CDR3 loop spans 18 amino acids.

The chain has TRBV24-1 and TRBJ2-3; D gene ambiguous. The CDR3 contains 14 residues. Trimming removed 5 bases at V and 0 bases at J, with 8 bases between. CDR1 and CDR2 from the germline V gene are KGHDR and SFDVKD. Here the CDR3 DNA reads TGTGCCACCAGTGGCGGCATTAGCACAGATACGCAGTATTTT. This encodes CATSGGISTDTQYF.

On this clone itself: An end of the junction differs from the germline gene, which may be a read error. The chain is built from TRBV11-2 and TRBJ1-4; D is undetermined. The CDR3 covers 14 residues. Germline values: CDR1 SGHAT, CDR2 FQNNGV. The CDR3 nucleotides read TGTGCCAGCAGCTTACGGGGAACTCATGAAAAACTGTTTTTT. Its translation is CASSLRGTHEKLFF.

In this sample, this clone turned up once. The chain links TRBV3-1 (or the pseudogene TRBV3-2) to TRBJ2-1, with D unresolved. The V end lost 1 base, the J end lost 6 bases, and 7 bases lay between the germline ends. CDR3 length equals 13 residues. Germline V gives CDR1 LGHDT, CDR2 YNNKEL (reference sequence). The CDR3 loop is CASSQGPPNEQFF. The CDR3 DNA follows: TGTGCCAGCAGCCAAGGGCCTCCCAATGAGCAGTTCTTC.

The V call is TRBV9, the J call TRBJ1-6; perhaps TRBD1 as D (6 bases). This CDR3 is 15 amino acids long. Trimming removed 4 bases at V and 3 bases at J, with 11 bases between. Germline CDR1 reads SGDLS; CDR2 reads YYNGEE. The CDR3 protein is CASSPEGDYNSPLHF. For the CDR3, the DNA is TGTGCCAGCAGCCCTGAGGGGGACTATAATTCACCCCTCCACTTT. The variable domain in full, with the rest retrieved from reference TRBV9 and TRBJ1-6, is DSGVTQTPKHLITATGQRVTLRCSPRSGDLSVYWYQQSLDQGLQFLIQYYNGEERAKGNILERFSAQQFPDLHSELNLSSLELGDSALYFCASSPEGDYNSPLHFGNGTRLTVT.

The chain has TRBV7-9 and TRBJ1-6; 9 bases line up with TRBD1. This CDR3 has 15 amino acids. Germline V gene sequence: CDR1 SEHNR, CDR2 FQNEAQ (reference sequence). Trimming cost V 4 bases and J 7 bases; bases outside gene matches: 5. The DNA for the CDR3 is TGTGCCAGCAGCTCACGGACAGGGGACAATTCACCCCTCCACTTT. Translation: CASSSRTGDNSPLHF.

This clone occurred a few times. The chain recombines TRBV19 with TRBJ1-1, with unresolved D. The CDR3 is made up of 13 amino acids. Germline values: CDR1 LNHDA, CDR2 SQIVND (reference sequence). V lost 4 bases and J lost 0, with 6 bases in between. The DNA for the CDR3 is TGTGCCAGTAGTACAACAATGAACACTGAAGCTTTCTTT. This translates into CASSTTMNTEAFF.

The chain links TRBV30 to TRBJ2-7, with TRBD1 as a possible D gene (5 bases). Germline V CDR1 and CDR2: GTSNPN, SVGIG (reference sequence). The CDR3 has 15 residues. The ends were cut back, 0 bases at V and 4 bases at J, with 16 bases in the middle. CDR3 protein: CAWSVGQGEIYEQYF. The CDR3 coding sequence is TGTGCCTGGAGTGTAGGGCAGGGCGAAATTTACGAGCAGTACTTC.

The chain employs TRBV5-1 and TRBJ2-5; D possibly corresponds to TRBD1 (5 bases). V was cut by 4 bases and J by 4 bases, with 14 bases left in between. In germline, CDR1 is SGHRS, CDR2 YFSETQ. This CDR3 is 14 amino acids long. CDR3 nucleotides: TGCGCCAGCAGCCACCTAGGGGAAGGAGAGACCCAGTACTTC. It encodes CASSHLGEGETQYF.

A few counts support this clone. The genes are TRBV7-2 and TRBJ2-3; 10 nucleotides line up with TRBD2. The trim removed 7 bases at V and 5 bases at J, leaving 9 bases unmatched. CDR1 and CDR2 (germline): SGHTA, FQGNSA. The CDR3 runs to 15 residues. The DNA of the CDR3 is TGTGCCAGCACCCTTAGCGGGAGGCCCATAGATACGCAGTATTTT. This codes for CASTLSGRPIDTQYF.

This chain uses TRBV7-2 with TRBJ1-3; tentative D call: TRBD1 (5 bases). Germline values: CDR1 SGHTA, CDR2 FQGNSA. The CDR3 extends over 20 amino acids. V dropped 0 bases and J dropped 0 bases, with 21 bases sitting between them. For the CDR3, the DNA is TGTGCCAGCAGCTTAGCGATAGAAAGTTACGGGGGACTCTCTGGAAACACCATATATTTT. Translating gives CASSLAIESYGGLSGNTIYF.

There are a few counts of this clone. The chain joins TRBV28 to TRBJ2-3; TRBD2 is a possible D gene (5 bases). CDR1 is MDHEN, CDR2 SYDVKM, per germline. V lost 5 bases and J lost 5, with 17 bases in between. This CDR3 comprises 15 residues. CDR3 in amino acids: CASSPNGLSGDTQYF. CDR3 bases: TGTGCCAGCAGTCCGAACGGGTTGAGCGGAGATACGCAGTATTTT.